This T cell receptor beta chain was sequenced during a study of type 1 regulatory T cells. Study as a whole: T-allo10 is an in vitro-generated, Tr1-enriched CD4 T cell product specific for alloantigen.

The CDR3 contains 16 residues. Germline V gene data show CDR1 as SEHNR and CDR2 as FQNEAQ (reference sequence). V trimming: 5 bases; J trimming: 5 bases; junction bases outside the gene matches: 13. Via MiXCR, TCRdb re-called the reads, giving one row per CDR3 protein. Of 60,000 to 70,000 distinct CDR3 sequences listed, around 49% are singletons. Whole-study results and caveats: Compared with non-Tr1 cells, Tr1 cells showed a narrower TCR repertoire.

Points on this clonotype: Antigen specificity is unknown.

The source material was cultured non-Tr1 T cells, either the whole culture or a sorted T cell fraction (not recorded which). The chain has TRBV7-9 and TRBJ2-3; 7 bases map to TRBD1. The receptor comes from a human donor in good health. The CDR3 is CASSQEGAGEEDTQYF. The CDR3, as DNA: TGTGCCAGCAGCCAAGAGGGGGCAGGGGAAGAAGATACGCAGTATTTT.